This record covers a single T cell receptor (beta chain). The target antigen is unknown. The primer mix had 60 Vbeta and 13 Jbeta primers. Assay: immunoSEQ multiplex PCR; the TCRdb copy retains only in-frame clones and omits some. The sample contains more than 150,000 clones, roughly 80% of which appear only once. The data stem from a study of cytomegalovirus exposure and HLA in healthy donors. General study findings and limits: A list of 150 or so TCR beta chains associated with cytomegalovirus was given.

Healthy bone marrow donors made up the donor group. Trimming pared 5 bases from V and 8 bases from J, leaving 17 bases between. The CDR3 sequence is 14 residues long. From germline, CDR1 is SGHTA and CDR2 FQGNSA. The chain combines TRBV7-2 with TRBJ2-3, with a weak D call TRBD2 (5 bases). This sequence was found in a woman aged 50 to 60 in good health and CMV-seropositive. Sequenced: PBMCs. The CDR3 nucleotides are TGTGCCAGCAGCCCCCCCCGAATAGGAGGTACGCAGTATTTT. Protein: CASSPPRIGGTQYF.